This TCR beta chain was captured by sequencing in a study of blood T cell repertoires in COVID-19. Study information: T cells, B-cell-depleted T cells, or PBMCs supplied cDNA or gDNA.

Authors' processing steps: Amplification of reference gene primers was used by the study to estimate nucleated cell counts. Sequencing was performed with immunoSEQ multiplex PCR; in TCRdb, only in-frame clones are kept and a portion is missing. V and J calls and clone size follow that table, whereas D and trimming were derived from the DNA. This table has tens of thousands of clones, more than 70% appearing once. The CDR3 covers 15 residues. V shed 0 bases, J shed 2 bases, and the junction held 4 bases outside the gene matches. Germline CDR1 SEHNR, CDR2 FQNEAQ (reference sequence). The rearrangement joins TRBV7-9 to TRBJ2-7; the match to TRBD1 covers 7 bases. The origin of this receptor is a woman over 75 in a cohort sampled during active or convalescent COVID-19. Specimen: peripheral blood. CDR3 bases: TGTGCCAGCAGCTTAGCGGGCGACAGGGCCTACGAGCAGTACTTC. It yields the protein CASSLAGDRAYEQYF.